The 5 T cell receptor beta chains presented below share a single source sample, sequenced in a study of cytomegalovirus exposure and HLA in healthy donors. The PCR contained 60 Vbeta and 13 Jbeta primers. Here immunoSEQ multiplex PCR was the method, and the copy in TCRdb shows in-frame clones only, minus some. The sample records some 170,000 clones, approximately 80% being singletons. The sample was PBMCs. These receptors were taken from a female donor in good health and CMV-seronegative.

This clone was detected only once. This rearrangement joins TRBV27 to TRBJ2-5, with 11 bases identical to TRBD1. The end of the DNA is better explained by TRBJ2-7, so the J call may be wrong. Germline CDR1 reads MNHEY; CDR2 reads SMNVEV (reference sequence). The CDR3 consists of 15 residues. CDR3 DNA: TGTGCCAGCAGTTACGGACAGGGGGCGAGCTACGAGCAGTACTTC. Amino acid sequence: CASSYGQGASYEQYF.

This clone was observed a single time. The V gene is TRBV4-1, the J gene TRBJ2-7; D unclear. The CDR3 totals 17 residues. Trimming removed 0 bases from V and 1 base from J, with 16 bases in between. CDR1 is MGHRA, CDR2 YSYEKL, per germline. In DNA form, the CDR3 reads TGCGCCAGCAGCCAAGACTGGGCAGCTGTACGATCCTACGAGCAGTACTTC. This encodes CASSQDWAAVRSYEQYF.

This sequence joins TRBV21-1 and TRBJ1-5; no check of the table's D call, TRBD1, against the DNA was made. TRBV21-1 has pseudogene status. The CDR3 runs 13 residues. Written as DNA, the CDR3 is TGTGCCAGCAGCACTAAAGGGGTTGTGCCCCAGCATTTT. Amino acids: CASSTKGVVPQHF.

On this clone: This CDR3 fails to terminate in the conserved phenylalanine or tryptophan, so it likely reflects a read error. The gene calls are TRBV30 and TRBJ2-7; 7 bases agree with TRBD2. Germline-derived CDR1 and CDR2 are GTSNPN and SVGIG (reference sequence). CDR3 length: 12 residues. J gave up 7 bases and V 7 bases, and 10 bases lay outside the gene matches. The CDR3 loop reads CALHGLDGEQYL. The CDR3 region has the DNA TGTGCCTTACATGGACTAGATGGGGAGCAGTACCTC.

The chain combines TRBV28 with TRBJ2-1; TRBD2 agrees at 12 bases. Germline-derived CDR1 and CDR2 are MDHEN and SYDVKM. The J segment lost 8 bases and the V segment lost 6 bases, leaving 8 bases of the junction unmatched. The length of the CDR3 is 15 residues. In DNA form, the CDR3 reads TGTGCCAGCAGCCTAGCGGGAGGGCCTTTGGATGAGCAGTTCTTC. This codes for CASSLAGGPLDEQFF.